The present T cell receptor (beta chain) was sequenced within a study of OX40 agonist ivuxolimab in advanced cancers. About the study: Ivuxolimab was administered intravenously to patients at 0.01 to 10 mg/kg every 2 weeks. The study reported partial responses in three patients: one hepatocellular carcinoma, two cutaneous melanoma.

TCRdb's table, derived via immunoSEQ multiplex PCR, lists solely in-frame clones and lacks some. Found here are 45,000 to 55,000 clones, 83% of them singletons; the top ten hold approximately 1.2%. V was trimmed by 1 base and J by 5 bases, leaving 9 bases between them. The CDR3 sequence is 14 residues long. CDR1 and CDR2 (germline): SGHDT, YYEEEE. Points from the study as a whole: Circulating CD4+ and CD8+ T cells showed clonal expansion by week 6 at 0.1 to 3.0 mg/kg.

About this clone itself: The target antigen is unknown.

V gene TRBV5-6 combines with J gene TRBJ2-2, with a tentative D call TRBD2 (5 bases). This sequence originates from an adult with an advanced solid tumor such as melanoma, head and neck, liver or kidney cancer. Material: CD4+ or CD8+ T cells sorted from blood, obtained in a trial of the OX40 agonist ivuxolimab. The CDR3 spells CASSLPRGTGELFF. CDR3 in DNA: TGTGCCAGCAGCTTGCCCCGAGGGACCGGGGAGCTGTTTTTT.